Here is one T cell receptor beta chain with its context. TCRdb's table, derived via immunoSEQ multiplex PCR, lists solely in-frame clones and lacks some. The sample has about 30,000 clones; about 88% are singletons. The V end was cut by 0 bases, the J end by 3 bases, with 2 bases between. This CDR3 is 13 amino acids long. The germline CDR1 and CDR2 sequences are MRHNA and SNTAGT. The data belong to a study of PD-1 and CTLA-4 blockade in melanoma. This sequence originates from a human donor with melanoma. The sequencing used CD8+ T cells from peripheral blood, collected from a patient given anti-PD-1 treatment. This sequence joins TRBV6-4 and TRBJ2-2; D uncertain. As DNA, the CDR3 is TGTGCCAGCAGTGACTCAGACACCGGGGAGCTGTTTTTT. Protein: CASSDSDTGELFF.